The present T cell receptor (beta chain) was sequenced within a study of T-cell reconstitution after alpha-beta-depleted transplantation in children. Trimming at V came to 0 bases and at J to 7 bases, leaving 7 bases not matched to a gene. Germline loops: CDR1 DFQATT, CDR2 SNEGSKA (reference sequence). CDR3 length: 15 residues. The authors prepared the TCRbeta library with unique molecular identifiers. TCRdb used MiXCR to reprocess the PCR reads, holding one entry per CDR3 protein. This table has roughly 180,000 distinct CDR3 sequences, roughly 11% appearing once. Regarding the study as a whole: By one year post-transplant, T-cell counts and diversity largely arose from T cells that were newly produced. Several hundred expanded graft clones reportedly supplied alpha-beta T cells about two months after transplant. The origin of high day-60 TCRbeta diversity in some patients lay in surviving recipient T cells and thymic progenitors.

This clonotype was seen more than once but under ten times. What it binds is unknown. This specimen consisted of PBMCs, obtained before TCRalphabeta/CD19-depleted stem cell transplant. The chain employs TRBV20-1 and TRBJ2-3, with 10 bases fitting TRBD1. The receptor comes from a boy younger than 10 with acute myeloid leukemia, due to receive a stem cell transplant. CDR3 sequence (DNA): TGCAGTGCTAGAGATGGAGGGACAGGGGATCATACGCAGTATTTT. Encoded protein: CSARDGGTGDHTQYF.